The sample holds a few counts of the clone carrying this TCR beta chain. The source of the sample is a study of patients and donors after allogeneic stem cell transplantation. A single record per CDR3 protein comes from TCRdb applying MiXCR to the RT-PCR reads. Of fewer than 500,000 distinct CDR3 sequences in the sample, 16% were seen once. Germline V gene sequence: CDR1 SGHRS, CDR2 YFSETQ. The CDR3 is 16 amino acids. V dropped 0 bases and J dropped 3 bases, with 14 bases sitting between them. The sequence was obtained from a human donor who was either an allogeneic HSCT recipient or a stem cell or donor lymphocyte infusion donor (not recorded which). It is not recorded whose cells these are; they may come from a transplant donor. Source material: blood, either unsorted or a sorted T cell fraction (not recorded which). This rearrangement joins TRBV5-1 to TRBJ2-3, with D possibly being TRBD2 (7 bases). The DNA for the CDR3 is TGCGCCAGCAGCTTGGTGGCGCGGGGGCAGACAGATACGCAGTATTTT. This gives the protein CASSLVARGQTDTQYF.